One sample yielded the 6 T cell receptor beta chains listed below, sequenced in a study of cytomegalovirus exposure and HLA in healthy donors. The PCR ran on 60 Vbeta and 13 Jbeta primers. Generated by immunoSEQ multiplex PCR, the TCRdb table keeps only in-frame clones and is missing some. The profile shows about 91,000 clones, around nine tenths of them singletons. The sequencing input was PBMCs. The receptors come from a man aged 30 to 39 in good health and CMV-seropositive.

The genes are TRBV5-1 and TRBJ2-3, with 11 bases aligning to TRBD2. This CDR3 is built from 13 residues. Germline assignment: CDR1 SGHRS and CDR2 YFSETQ. V was clipped by 8 bases and J by 3 bases; unmatched bases: 2. This chain's CDR3 is CASTSGSTDTQYF. CDR3 nucleotides: TGCGCCAGTACTAGCGGGAGTACAGATACGCAGTATTTT.

The V gene is TRBV28, the J gene TRBJ1-3, with TRBD1 as a possible D gene (6 bases). Deletions cut 5 bases from V and 2 bases from J, with 10 bases between. The germline V gene encodes CDR1 MDHEN and CDR2 SYDVKM. The CDR3 is 14 residues long. The CDR3 loop is CASSPGATGNTIYF. As DNA, the CDR3 is TGTGCCAGCAGTCCAGGGGCGACTGGAAACACCATATATTTT.

This clone was counted only a few times. The gene calls are TRBV29-1 and TRBJ1-1, with D tentatively TRBD1 (6 bases). CDR3 length equals 13 residues. CDR1 and CDR2 (germline): SQVTM, ANQGSEA. Trimming took 3 bases from V and 2 from J, leaving 10 bases between them. The CDR3, as DNA: TGCAGCGTTGATGACAGGAGAAACACTGAAGCTTTCTTT. Translated: CSVDDRRNTEAFF.

V usage is TRBV7-2 and J usage is TRBJ2-1, with D perhaps matching TRBD1 (6 bases). The germline CDR1 and CDR2 sequences are SGHTA and FQGNSA. CDR3 size: 16 residues. V was shortened by 6 bases and J by 1 base, with 16 bases between the two germline ends. The DNA for the CDR3 is TGTGCCAGCAGTTACATTGGGGGCGCGTCCTACAATGAGCAGTTCTTC. It encodes CASSYIGGASYNEQFF.

The chain combines TRBV15 with TRBJ2-2; D may be TRBD1 (6 bases). V was clipped by 2 bases and J by 1 base, with 14 bases between them. Germline values: CDR1 LNHNV, CDR2 YYDKDF (reference sequence). CDR3 size: 17 residues. DNA of the CDR3: TGTGCCACCAGCAGACCAGGCAGGGGAAGGAACACCGGGGAGCTGTTTTTT. Encoded protein: CATSRPGRGRNTGELFF.

V is TRBV18 and J is TRBJ2-2; D is unresolved. Deletions cut 4 bases from V and 1 base from J, with 16 bases between. Germline lookup yields CDR1 KGHSH and CDR2 LQKENI. This CDR3 comprises 17 residues. This CDR3 is CASSLMLTLVNTGELFF. The CDR3 nucleotides are TGTGCCAGCTCACTTATGCTGACACTTGTGAACACCGGGGAGCTGTTTTTT. The full variable domain, completed using reference TRBV18 and TRBJ2-2, is NAGVMQNPRHLVRRRGQEARLRCSPMKGHSHVYWYRQLPEEGLKFMVYLQKENIIDESGMPKERFSAEFPKEGPSILRIQQVVRGDSAAYFCASSLMLTLVNTGELFFGEGSRLTVL.